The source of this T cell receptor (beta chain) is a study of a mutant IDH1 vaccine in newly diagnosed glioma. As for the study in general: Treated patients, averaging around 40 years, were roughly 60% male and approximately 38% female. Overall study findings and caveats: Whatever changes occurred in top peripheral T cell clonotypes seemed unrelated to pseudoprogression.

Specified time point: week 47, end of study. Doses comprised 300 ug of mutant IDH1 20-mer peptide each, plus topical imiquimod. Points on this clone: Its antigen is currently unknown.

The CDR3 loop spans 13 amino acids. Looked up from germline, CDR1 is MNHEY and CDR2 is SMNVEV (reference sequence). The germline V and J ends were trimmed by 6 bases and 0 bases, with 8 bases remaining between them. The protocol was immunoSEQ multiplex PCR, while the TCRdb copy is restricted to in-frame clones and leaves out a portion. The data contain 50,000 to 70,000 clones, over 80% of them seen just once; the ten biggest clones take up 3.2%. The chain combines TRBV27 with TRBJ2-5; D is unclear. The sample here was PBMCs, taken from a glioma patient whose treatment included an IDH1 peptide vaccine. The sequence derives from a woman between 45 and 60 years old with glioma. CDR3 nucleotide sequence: TGTGCCAGCAGCCGATCCCACCAAGAGACCCAGTACTTC. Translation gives CASSRSHQETQYF.